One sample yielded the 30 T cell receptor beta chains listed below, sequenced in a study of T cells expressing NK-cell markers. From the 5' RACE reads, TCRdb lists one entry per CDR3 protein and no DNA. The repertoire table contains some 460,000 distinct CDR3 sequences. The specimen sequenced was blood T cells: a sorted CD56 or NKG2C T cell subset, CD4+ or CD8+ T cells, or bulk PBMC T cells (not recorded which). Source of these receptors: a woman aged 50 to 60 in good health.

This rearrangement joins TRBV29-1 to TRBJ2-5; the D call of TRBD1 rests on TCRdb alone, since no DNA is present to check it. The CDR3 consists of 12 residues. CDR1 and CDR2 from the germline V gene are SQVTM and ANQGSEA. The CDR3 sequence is CSVASRQETQYF.

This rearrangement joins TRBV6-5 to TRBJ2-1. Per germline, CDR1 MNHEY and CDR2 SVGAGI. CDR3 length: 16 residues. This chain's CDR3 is CASRIRSLAPYNEQFF.

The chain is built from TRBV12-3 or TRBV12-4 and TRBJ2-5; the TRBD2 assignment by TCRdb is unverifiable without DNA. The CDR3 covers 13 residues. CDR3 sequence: CASSGGGRKTQYF.

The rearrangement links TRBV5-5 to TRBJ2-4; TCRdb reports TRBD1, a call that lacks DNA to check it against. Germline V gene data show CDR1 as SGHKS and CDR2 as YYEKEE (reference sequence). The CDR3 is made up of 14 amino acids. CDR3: CASSFRRDQNIQYF.

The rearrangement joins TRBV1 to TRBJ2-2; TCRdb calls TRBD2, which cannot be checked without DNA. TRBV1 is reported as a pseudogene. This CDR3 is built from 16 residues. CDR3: CTSSQVAGRDTGELFF.

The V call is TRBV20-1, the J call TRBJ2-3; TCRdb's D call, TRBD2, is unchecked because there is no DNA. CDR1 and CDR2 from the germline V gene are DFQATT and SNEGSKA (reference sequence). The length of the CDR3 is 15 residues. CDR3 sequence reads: CSAQPGTRFTDTQYF.

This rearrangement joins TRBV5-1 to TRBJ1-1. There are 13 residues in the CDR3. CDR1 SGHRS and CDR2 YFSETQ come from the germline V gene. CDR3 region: CASTSRGFTEAFF.

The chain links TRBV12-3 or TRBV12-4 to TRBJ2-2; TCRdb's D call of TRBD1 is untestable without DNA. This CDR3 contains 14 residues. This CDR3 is CASRETATGGELFF.

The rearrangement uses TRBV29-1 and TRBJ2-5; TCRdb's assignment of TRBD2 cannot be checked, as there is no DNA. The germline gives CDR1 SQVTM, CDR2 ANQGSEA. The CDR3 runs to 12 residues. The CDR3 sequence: CSVGGNQETQYF.

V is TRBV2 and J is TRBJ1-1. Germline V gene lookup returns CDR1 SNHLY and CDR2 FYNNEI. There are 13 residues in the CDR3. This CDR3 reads CASRGTWDTEAFF.

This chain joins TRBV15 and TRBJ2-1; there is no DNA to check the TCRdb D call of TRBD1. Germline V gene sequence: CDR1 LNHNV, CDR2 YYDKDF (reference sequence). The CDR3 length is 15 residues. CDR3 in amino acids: CATRQGLDSYNEQFF.

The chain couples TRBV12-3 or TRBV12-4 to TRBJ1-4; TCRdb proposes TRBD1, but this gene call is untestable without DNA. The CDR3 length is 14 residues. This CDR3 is CASGRQGWGEKLFF.

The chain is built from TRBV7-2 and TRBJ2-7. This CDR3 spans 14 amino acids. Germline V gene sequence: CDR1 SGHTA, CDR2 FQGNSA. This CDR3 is CASSPKDHSYEQYF. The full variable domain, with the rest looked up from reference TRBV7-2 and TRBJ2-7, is GAGVSQSPSNKVTEKGKDVELRCDPISGHTALYWYRQSLGQGLEFLIYFQGNSAPDKSGLPSDRFSAERTGGSVSTLTIQRTQQEDSAVYLCASSPKDHSYEQYFGPGTRLTVT.

CDR3 loop: CASTTGTGAFPQHF. The chain links TRBV12-3 or TRBV12-4 to TRBJ1-5; TCRdb lists TRBD1, though no DNA is available to test this call. The CDR3 runs to 14 residues.

CDR3 in amino acids: CASSYLPPDGYTF. This rearrangement joins TRBV6-5 to TRBJ1-2. This CDR3 spans 13 amino acids. Germline CDR1 is MNHEY and CDR2 is SVGAGI.

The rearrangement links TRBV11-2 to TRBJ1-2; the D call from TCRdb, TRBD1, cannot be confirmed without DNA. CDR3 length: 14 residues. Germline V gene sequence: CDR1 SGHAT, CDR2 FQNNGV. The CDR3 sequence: CASNEAGSVGGYTF.

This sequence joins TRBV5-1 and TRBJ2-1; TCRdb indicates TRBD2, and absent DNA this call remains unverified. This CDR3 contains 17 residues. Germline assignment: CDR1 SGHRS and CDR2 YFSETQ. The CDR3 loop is CASSFRGTSGTNNEQFF.

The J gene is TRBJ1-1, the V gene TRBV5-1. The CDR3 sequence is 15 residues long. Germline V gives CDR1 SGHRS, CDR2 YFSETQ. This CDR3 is CASTQSGLMNTEAFF.

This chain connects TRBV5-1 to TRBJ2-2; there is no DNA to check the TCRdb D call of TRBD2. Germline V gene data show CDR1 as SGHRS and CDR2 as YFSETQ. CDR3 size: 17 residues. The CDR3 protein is CASSLAGSGSWTGELFF.

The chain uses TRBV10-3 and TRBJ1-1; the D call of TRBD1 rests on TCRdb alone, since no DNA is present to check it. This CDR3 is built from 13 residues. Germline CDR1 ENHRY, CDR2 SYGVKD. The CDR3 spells CAIRVGRDTEAFF.

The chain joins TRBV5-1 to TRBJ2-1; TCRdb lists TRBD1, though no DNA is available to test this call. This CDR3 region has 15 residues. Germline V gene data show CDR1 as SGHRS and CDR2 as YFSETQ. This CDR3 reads CASSPPRGSDNEQFF.

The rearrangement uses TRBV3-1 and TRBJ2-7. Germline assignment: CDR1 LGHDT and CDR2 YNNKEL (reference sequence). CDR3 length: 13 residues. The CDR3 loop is CASSQGISYEQYF.

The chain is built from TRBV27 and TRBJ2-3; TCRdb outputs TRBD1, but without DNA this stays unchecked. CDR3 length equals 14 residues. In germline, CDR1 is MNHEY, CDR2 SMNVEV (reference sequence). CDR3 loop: CASKLQGVSDTQYF.

The CDR3: CAWKTAGGDEQYF. This chain links TRBV30 with TRBJ2-7; the D gene TCRdb calls, TRBD1, cannot be checked with no DNA. Germline V gives CDR1 GTSNPN, CDR2 SVGIG (reference sequence). The CDR3 extends over 13 amino acids.

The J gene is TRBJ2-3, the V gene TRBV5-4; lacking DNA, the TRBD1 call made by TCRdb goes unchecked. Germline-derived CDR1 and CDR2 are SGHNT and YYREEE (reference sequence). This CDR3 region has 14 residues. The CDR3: CASKRQGPTDTQYF.

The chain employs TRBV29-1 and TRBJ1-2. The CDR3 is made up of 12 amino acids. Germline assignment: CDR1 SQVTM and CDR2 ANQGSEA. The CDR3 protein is CSVEESIYGYTF.

This CDR3 is CASSPVRTDTQYF. V and J are TRBV6-6 and TRBJ2-3. The CDR3 runs 13 residues. Germline V gives CDR1 MNHNY, CDR2 SVGAGI (reference sequence).

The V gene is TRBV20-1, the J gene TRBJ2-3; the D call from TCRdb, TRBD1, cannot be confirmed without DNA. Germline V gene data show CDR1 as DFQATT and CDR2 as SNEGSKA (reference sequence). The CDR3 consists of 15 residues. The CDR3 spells CSVQGGKGDTDTQYF.

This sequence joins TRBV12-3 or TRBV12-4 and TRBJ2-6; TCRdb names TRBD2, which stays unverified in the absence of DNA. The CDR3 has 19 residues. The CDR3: CASSLSGAGVWAGANVLTF.

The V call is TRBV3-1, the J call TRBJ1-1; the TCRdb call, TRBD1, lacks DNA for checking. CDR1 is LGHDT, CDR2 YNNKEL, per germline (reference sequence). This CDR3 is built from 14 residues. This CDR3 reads CASSQDARDAEAFF.